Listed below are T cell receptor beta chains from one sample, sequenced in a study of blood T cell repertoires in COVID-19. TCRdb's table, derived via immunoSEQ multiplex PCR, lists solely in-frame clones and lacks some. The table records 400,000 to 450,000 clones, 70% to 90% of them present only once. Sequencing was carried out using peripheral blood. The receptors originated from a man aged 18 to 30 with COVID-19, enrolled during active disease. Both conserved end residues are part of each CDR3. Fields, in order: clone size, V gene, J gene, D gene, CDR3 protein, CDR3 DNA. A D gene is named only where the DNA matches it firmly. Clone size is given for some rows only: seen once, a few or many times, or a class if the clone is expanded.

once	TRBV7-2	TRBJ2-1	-	CASSPRPGLTLNEQFF	TGTGCCAGCAGCCCCCGTCCGGGTCTCACTCTGAATGAGCAGTTCTTC
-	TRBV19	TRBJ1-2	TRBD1	CASSSGTAPYGYTF	TGTGCCAGTAGCTCCGGGACAGCGCCTTATGGCTACACCTTC
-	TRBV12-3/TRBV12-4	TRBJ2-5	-	CAITEEGQETQYF	TGTGCCATCACCGAGGAGGGCCAAGAGACCCAGTACTTC
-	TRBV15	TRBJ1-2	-	CATSPRGGNGYTF	TGTGCCACCAGTCCAAGAGGGGGAAACGGCTACACCTTC
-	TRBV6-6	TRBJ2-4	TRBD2	CASSYERGAKNIQYF	TGTGCCAGCAGTTACGAGCGGGGAGCCAAAAACATTCAGTACTTC
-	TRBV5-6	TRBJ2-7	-	CASSVLRAPTYEQYF	TGTGCCAGCAGCGTCCTGCGAGCTCCGACCTACGAGCAGTACTTC
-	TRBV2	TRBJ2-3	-	CASRLMGLRTDTQYF	TGTGCCAGCAGACTAATGGGGCTCCGCACAGATACGCAGTATTTT
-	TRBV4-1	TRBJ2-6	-	CASTGSGANVLTF	TGCGCCAGCACGGGCTCTGGGGCCAACGTCCTGACTTTC
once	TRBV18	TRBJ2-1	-	CASSPRSSYNEQFF	TGTGCCAGCTCACCACGTAGCTCCTACAATGAGCAGTTCTTC
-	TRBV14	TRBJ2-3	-	CASSQDRGRDITDTQYF	TGTGCCAGCAGCCAAGACAGGGGTAGGGATATCACAGATACGCAGTATTTT
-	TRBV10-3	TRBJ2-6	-	CATLQDSGANVLTF	TGTGCCACCCTTCAGGACTCTGGGGCCAACGTCCTGACTTTC
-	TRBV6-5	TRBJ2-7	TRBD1	CASSYRDRGSYEQYF	TGTGCCAGCAGTTACCGGGACAGGGGCTCCTACGAGCAGTACTTC
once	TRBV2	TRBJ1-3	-	CASTAGGYSGNTIYF	TGTGCCAGCACGGCGGGTGGATATTCTGGAAACACCATATATTTT
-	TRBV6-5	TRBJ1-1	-	CASSRTGGSEAFF	TGTGCCAGCAGCCGAACGGGAGGTAGTGAAGCTTTCTTT
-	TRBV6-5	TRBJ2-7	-	CASSWGGTPSEQYF	TGTGCCAGCAGTTGGGGCGGGACCCCCTCCGAGCAGTACTTC
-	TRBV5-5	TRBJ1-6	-	CASSFDPFQGLDSPLHF	TGTGCCAGCAGCTTCGATCCTTTTCAGGGCTTGGATTCACCCCTCCACTTT
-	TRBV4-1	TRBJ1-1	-	CASSQGQANTEAFF	TGCGCCAGCAGCCAAGGACAGGCGAACACTGAAGCTTTCTTT
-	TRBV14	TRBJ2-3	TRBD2	CASSLLAGGPSSDTQYF	TGTGCCAGCAGTCTGCTAGCGGGAGGCCCATCGTCAGATACGCAGTATTTT
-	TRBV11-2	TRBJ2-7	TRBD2	CASSLTSGSSYEQYF	TGTGCCAGCAGCCTTACTAGCGGCTCCTCCTACGAGCAGTACTTC
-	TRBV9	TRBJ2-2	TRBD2	CASRGAGTGELFF	TGTGCCAGCAGAGGAGCGGGGACCGGGGAGCTGTTTTTT
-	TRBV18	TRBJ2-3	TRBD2	CASSPLMLAGEPRSADTQYF	TGTGCCAGCTCACCACTAATGTTAGCGGGAGAACCCCGCTCCGCAGATACGCAGTATTTT
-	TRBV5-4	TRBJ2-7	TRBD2	CASSKGGREASYEQYF	TGTGCCAGCAGCAAAGGAGGCCGGGAGGCTTCCTACGAGCAGTACTTC
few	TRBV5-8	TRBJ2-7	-	CASSKRLGREQYF	TGTGCCAGCAGCAAGCGGTTGGGTCGCGAGCAGTACTTC
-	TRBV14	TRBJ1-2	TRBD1	CASSLRGQGDYGYTF	TGTGCCAGCAGCCTTCGAGGACAGGGTGACTATGGCTACACCTTC
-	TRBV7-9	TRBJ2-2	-	CASSLTGANTGELFF	TGTGCCAGCAGCTTGACGGGAGCGAACACCGGGGAGCTGTTTTTT
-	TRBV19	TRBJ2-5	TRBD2	CASSPRLAGDSTQYF	TGTGCCAGTAGTCCCCGACTAGCGGGGGATTCGACCCAGTACTTC
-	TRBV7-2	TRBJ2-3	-	CASSLFGPTDTQYF	TGTGCCAGCAGCTTATTTGGCCCCACAGATACGCAGTATTTT
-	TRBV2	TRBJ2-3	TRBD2	CASAFLAGGGTGTDTQYF	TGTGCCAGCGCATTCCTAGCGGGGGGGGGTACTGGCACAGATACGCAGTATTTT
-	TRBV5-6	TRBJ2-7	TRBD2	CASSFGTTTYEQYF	TGTGCCAGCAGCTTCGGGACTACAACCTACGAGCAGTACTTC
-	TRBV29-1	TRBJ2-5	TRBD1	CSAAGTGVSETQYF	TGCAGCGCAGCCGGGACAGGGGTGTCAGAGACCCAGTACTTC
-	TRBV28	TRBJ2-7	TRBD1	CASSSPYLGTGEQYF	TGTGCCAGCAGTTCACCATATTTGGGGACAGGGGAGCAGTACTTC
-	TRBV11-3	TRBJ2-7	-	CASSLEGGAPYEQYF	TGTGCCAGCAGCTTAGAGGGCGGGGCCCCCTACGAGCAGTACTTC
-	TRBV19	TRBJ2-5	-	CASSFPGVTGETQYF	TGTGCCAGTAGCTTCCCGGGGGTCACCGGAGAGACCCAGTACTTC
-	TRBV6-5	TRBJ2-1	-	CASSYSSGLSYNEQFF	TGTGCCAGCAGTTACTCGAGCGGTCTTTCCTACAATGAGCAGTTCTTC
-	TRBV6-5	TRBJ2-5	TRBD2	CASSPGRVGETQYF	TGTGCCAGCAGCCCCGGGAGGGTTGGGGAGACCCAGTACTTC
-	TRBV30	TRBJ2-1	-	CAWGGTSLSYNEQFF	TGTGCCTGGGGGGGTACTAGTCTCTCCTACAATGAGCAGTTCTTC
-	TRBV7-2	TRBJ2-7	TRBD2	CASSLIAGGDYEQYF	TGTGCCAGCAGCTTAATAGCGGGGGGGGACTACGAGCAGTACTTC
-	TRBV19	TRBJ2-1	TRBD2	CASSIGGSGLAGGSSYNEQFF	TGTGCCAGTAGTATAGGTGGGAGCGGACTAGCGGGTGGGAGCTCCTACAATGAGCAGTTCTTC
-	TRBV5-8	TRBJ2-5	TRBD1	CASSYGQGVPGETQYF	TGTGCCAGCAGTTACGGACAGGGGGTTCCGGGAGAGACCCAGTACTTC
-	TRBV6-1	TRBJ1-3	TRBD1	CASSEGTGGSGNTIYF	TGTGCCAGCAGTGAAGGAACAGGGGGCTCTGGAAACACCATATATTTT
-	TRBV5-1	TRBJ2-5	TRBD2	CASNTGRSLETQYF	TGCGCCAGCAACACCGGGAGGTCTCTAGAGACCCAGTACTTC
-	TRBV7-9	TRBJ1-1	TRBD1	CASSPQGQEAFF	TGTGCCAGCAGCCCTCAGGGACAGGAAGCTTTCTTT
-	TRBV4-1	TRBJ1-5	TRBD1	CASSQLRDRGRGQPQHF	TGCGCCAGCAGCCAGCTTCGGGACAGGGGGCGCGGGCAGCCCCAGCATTTT
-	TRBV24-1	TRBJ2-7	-	CATSVHRGSHEQYF	TGTGCCACCAGTGTCCACCGGGGGTCGCACGAGCAGTACTTC
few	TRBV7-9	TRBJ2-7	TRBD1	CASSPTGNHEQYF	TGTGCCAGCAGCCCGACAGGGAACCACGAGCAGTACTTC
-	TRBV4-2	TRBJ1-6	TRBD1	CASSQTGDYNSPLHF	TGTGCCAGCAGCCAGACAGGGGATTATAATTCACCCCTCCACTTT
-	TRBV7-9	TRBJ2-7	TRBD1	CASSLGTGQAYEQYF	TGTGCCAGCAGCTTAGGGACAGGGCAGGCCTACGAGCAGTACTTC
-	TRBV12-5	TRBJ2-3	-	CASGQPTQGGTDTQYF	TGTGCTAGTGGTCAGCCGACACAGGGAGGCACAGATACGCAGTATTTT
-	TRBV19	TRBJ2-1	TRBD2	CASSLRAGGSSSYNEQFF	TGTGCCAGTAGTCTTCGAGCGGGAGGGTCGAGCTCCTACAATGAGCAGTTCTTC
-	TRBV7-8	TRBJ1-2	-	CASSPGRGDYGYTF	TGTGCCAGCAGCCCAGGGAGGGGAGACTATGGCTACACCTTC
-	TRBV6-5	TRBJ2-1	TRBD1	CAMSRDSFYNEQFF	TGTGCCATGTCCCGGGACAGCTTCTACAATGAGCAGTTCTTC
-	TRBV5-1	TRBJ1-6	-	CASSLAGDERNSPLHF	TGCGCCAGCAGCTTGGCGGGGGATGAGCGTAATTCACCCCTCCACTTT